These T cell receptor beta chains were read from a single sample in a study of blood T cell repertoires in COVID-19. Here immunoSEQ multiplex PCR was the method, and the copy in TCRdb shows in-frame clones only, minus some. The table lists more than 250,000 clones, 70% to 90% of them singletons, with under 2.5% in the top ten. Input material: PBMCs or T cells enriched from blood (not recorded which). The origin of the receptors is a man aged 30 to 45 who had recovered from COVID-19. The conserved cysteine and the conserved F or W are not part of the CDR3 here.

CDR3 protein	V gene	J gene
ASSSGAPQGRSYNEQF	TRBV7-9	TRBJ2-1
ASSALRSGANVLT	TRBV19	TRBJ2-6
ASSLAAGGRDEQY	TRBV7-6	TRBJ2-7
ASSESGGKNIQY	TRBV25-1	TRBJ2-4
SVGTTGGWDGYT	TRBV29-1	TRBJ1-2
ASSMRDGIYEQY	TRBV19	TRBJ2-7
ASSLAPGGAKNIQY	TRBV5-1	TRBJ2-4
ASSHRDNNGYT	TRBV7-9	TRBJ1-2
ASRRRPYETSGVSNQPQH	TRBV27	TRBJ1-5
AWSVGGALNTQY	TRBV30	TRBJ2-3
ASSVELGLAGNTGELF	TRBV9	TRBJ2-2
ASSLWGGRSGNTIY	TRBV5-1	TRBJ1-3
SVGTGYYEQY	TRBV29-1	TRBJ2-7
ASSFLGGVANYGYT	TRBV5-5	TRBJ1-2
ASSSGTGLDTDTQY	TRBV7-8	TRBJ2-3
ASSFGTGGAGELF	TRBV27	TRBJ2-2
ASSLARVGGYT	TRBV7-2	TRBJ1-2
ASSLTPRSGGTDTQY	TRBV7-8	TRBJ2-3
SATGQGNEKLF	TRBV29-1	TRBJ1-4